This TCR beta chain was recorded in a study of PD-1 blockade in mismatch repair-deficient tumors. Here immunoSEQ multiplex PCR was the method, and the copy in TCRdb shows in-frame clones only, minus some. The repertoire consists of roughly 40,000 clones, with more than 75% occurring once and the leading ten covering approximately 3.6%. J gave up 3 bases and V 4 bases, and 13 bases lay outside the gene matches. CDR3 length equals 18 residues. From germline, CDR1 is SGHDT and CDR2 YYEEEE. This chain uses TRBV5-6 with TRBJ2-1, with 10 nucleotides matching TRBD2. Sequenced material: peripheral blood, taken about 80 weeks after starting pembrolizumab. This receptor was obtained from an adult with mismatch repair-deficient cancer. The CDR3 DNA reads TGTGCCAGCAGCCCCCTCACAGCGGGAGGGGTATTCTACAATGAGCAGTTCTTC. The encoded protein is CASSPLTAGGVFYNEQFF.